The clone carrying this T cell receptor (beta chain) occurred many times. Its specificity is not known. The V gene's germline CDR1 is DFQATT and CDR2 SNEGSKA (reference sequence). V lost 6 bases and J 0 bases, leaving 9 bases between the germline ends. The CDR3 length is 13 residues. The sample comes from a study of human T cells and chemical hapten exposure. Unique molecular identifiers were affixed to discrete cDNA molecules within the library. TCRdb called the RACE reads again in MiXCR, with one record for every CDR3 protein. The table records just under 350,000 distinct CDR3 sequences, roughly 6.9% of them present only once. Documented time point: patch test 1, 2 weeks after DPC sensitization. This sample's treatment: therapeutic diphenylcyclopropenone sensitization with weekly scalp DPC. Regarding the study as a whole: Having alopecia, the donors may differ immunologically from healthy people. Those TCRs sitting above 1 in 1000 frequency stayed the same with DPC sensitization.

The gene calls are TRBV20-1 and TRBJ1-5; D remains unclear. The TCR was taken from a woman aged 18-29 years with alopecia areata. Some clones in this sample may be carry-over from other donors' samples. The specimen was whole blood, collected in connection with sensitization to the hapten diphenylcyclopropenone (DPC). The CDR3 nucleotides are TGCAGTGCCCAGGACCATAGCAATCAGCCCCAGCATTTT. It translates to CSAQDHSNQPQHF.